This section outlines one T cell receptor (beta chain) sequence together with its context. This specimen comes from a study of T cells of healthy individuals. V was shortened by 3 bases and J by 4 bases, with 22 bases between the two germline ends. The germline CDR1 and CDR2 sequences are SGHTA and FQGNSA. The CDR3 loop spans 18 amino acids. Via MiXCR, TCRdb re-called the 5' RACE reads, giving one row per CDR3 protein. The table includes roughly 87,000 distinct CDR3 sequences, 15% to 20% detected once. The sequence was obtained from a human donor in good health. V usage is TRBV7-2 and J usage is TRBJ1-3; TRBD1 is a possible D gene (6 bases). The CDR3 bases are TGTGCCAGCAGCTTTATTACGCGGGGGGCAACTCGCGGAAACACCATATATTTT. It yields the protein CASSFITRGATRGNTIYF.